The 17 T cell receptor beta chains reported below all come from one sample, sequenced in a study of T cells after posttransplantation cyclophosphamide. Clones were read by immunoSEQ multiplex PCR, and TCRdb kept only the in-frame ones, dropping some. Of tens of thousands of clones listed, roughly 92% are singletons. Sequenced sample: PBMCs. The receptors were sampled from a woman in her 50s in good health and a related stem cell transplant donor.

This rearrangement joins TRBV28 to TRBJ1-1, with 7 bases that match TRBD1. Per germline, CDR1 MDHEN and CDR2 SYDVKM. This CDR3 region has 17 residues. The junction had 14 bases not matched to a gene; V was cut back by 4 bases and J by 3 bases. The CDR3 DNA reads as TGTGCCAGCAGTTCAGCGACCGCGACAGGGATGTACACTGAAGCTTTCTTT. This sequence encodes CASSSATATGMYTEAFF.

The CDR3 spells CASTSGSNQPQHF. CDR3 sequence (DNA): TGTGCCAGCACCTCGGGTAGCAATCAGCCCCAGCATTTT. The J gene is TRBJ1-5, the V gene TRBV6-1; D is unresolved. The CDR3 loop spans 13 amino acids. Trimming took off 7 bases at V and 0 bases at J, with 7 bases between the two ends. CDR1 MNHNS and CDR2 SASEGT come from the germline V gene.

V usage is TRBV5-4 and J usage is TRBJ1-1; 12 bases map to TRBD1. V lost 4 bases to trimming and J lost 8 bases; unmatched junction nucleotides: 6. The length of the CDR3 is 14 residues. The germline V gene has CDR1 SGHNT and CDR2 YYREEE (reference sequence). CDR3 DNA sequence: TGTGCCAGCAGCCCGGGACAGGGGGCTCTCGAAGCTTTCTTT. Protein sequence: CASSPGQGALEAFF.

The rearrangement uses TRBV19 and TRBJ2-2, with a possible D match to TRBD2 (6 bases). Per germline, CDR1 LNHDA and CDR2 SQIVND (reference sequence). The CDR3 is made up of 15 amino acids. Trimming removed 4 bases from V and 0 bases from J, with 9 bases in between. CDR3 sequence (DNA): TGTGCCAGTAGTAGCCCGGGAGCGAACACCGGGGAGCTGTTTTTT. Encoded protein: CASSSPGANTGELFF.

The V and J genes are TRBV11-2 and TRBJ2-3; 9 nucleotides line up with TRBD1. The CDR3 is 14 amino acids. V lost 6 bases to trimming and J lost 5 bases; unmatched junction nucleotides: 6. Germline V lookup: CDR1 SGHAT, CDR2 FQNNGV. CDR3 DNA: TGTGCCAGCAGTTGGGGACAGGGACAAGATACGCAGTATTTT. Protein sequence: CASSWGQGQDTQYF.

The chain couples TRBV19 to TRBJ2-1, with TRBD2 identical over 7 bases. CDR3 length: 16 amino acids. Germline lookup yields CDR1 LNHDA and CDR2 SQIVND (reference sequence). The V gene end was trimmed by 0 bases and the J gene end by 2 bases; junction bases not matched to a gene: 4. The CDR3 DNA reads TGTGCCAGTAGTATAGATCGGGGGGACGCCTACAATGAGCAGTTCTTC. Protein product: CASSIDRGDAYNEQFF. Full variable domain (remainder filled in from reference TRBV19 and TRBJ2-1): DGGITQSPKYLFRKEGQNVTLSCEQNLNHDAMYWYRQDPGQGLRLIYYSQIVNDFQKGDIAEGYSVSREKKESFPLTVTSAQKNPTAFYLCASSIDRGDAYNEQFFGPGTRLTVL.

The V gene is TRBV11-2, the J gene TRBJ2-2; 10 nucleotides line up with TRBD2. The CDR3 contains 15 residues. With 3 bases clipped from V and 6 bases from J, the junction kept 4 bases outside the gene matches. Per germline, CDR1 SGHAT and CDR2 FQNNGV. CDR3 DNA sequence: TGTGCCAGCAGCTTTCTAGCGGGGGTTTCCGGGGAGCTGTTTTTT. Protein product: CASSFLAGVSGELFF.

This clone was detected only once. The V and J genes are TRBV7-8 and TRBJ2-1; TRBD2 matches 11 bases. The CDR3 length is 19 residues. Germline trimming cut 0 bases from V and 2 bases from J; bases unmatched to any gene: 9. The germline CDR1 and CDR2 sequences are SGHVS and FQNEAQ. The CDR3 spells CASSLASGGASPPYNEQFF. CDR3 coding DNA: TGTGCCAGCAGCTTAGCTAGCGGGGGGGCCAGTCCCCCCTACAATGAGCAGTTCTTC.

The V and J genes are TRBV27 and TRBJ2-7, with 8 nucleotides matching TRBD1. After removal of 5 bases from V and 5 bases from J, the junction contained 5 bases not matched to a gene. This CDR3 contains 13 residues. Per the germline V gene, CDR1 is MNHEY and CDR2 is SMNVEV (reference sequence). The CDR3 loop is CASSGDRSDEQYF. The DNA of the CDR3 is TGTGCCAGCAGTGGGGACAGGTCTGACGAGCAGTACTTC.

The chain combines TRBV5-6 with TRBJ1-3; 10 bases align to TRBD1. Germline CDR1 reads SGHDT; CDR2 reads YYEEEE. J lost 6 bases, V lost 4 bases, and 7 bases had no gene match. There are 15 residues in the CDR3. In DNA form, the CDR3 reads TGTGCCAGCAGCCTGACAGGGGGCAACGAAAACACCATATATTTT. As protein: CASSLTGGNENTIYF.

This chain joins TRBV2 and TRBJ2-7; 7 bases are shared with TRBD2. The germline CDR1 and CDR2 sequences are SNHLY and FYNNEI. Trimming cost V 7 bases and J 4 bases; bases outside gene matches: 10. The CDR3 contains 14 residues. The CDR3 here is CASNPSGIPYEQYF. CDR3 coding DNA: TGTGCCAGCAACCCTAGCGGAATACCTTACGAGCAGTACTTC.

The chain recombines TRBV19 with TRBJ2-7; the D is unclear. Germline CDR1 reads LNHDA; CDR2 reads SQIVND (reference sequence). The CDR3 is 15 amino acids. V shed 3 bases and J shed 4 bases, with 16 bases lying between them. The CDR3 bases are TGTGCCAGTAGTATTTCCTCGTACACCGGGTACGAGCAGTACTTC. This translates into CASSISSYTGYEQYF.

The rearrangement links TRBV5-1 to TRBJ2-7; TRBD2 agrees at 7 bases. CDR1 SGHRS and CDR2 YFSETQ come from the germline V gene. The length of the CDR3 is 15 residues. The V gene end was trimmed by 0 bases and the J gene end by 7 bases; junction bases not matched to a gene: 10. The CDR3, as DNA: TGCGCCAGCAGCTTGGCCTCGGCGGTGGGGGGGGAGCAGTACTTC. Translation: CASSLASAVGGEQYF.

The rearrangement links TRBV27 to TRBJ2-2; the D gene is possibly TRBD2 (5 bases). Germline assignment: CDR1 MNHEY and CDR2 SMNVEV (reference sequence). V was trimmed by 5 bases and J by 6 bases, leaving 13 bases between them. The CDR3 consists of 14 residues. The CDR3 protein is CASSDQTGAGELFF. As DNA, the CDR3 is TGTGCCAGCAGTGACCAAACCGGGGCCGGGGAGCTGTTTTTT.

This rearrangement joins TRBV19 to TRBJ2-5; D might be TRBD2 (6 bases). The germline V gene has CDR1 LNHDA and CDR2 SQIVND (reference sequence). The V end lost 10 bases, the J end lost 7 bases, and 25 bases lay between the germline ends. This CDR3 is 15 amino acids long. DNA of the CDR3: TGTGCCACCAACGAACGGGGGACCCTCCAGGGGACCCAGTACTTC. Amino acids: CATNERGTLQGTQYF.

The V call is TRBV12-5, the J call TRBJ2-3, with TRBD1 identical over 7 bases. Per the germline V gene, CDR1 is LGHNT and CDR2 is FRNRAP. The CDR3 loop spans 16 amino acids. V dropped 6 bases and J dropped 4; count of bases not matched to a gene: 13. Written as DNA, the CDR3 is TGTGCTAGTGGCCCCCCTGACAGGGTGGATCCAGATACGCAGTATTTT. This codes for CASGPPDRVDPDTQYF.

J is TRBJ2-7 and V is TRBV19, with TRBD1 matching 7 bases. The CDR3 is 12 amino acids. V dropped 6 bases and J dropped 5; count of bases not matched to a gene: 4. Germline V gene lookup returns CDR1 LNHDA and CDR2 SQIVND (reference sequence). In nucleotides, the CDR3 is TGTGCCAGTAGGAGTACAGGGGACGAGCAGTACTTC. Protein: CASRSTGDEQYF.